Reported below is one TCR beta chain. Its cognate antigen has yet to be identified. Per-nucleotide qualities are absent, and no much larger clonotype sits a single base away. Graves' hyperthyroidism was defined as stable when no progression to ophthalmopathy occurred over 18 months of follow-up. Hyperthyroidism patients were aged 18 to 65 years and newly diagnosed, with disease duration of less than 2 months. Exclusion was applied to patients with uncontrolled infections, other autoimmune diseases, pregnancy or lactation. Clinical symptoms, serum thyroxine and TRAb, thyroid ultrasound, and orbital computed tomography formed the basis for the diagnoses. PBMCs were isolated from 10 ml of fresh peripheral blood by Ficoll-Paque density gradient centrifugation. Trizol reagent was used to extract total RNA, and RNA quality was then checked on an Agilent 2100 Bioanalyzer. This specimen comes from a study of T cells in Graves' hyperthyroidism and ophthalmopathy (dated by TCRdb to the late 2010s). A note on the overall study: Peripheral blood samples were taken at the time of initial diagnosis, prior to any treatment. The approximately 100 discovery patients were divided at random into training and test sets in a 7:3 ratio. The paper describes TCR Vbeta CDR3 sequencing of 120 to 150 peripheral blood samples, made up of under 50 ophthalmopathy patients, 70 to 75 hyperthyroidism patients and approximately 17 progressor patients. Whether ophthalmopathy could be predicted prospectively was tested in an independent validation cohort made up of under 20 hyperthyroidism patients plus 17 patients who later progressed to ophthalmopathy. In addition, the study compared T-cell repertoires in thyroid tissue and in blood from roughly 6 Graves' hyperthyroidism patients. Once sampling was done, hyperthyroidism patients were given methimazole at a starting dose of 30 mg daily, whereas ophthalmopathy patients were given high-dose intravenous methylprednisolone. To identify distinguishing TCR V-J signatures, a discovery cohort of 90 to 100 patients was used, comprising some 45 with Graves' ophthalmopathy and some 57 with stable Graves' hyperthyroidism. Broad study findings and their caveats: Most expanded thyroid clonotypes (frequency above 0.001) were also detected in blood, suggesting blood repertoires may reflect thyroid immune responses. A model built on a 13 V-J signature distinguished ophthalmopathy from stable hyperthyroidism, reaching 85% to 90% sensitivity and 81.08% specificity in cross-validation and 80%/75% in testing. Sample size was not statistically predetermined, and blinding of investigators to group allocation was not performed. In validation, the model predicted progression to ophthalmopathy with just under 71% sensitivity and over 72% specificity, a median of approximately 6.7 months before onset.

In the germline V gene, CDR1 corresponds to MNHEY and CDR2 to SVGEGT. The CDR3 goes from the cysteine to the phenylalanine over 16 residues. CDR3 DNA is the only sequence kept; it has 48 bases, read in frame from the first base. The germline V and J ends show losses of 6 bases and 7 bases respectively, and no gene match explains 12 bases of the junction. Amplification of TCR beta CDR3 regions was carried out from RNA transcripts. For the first round of RT-PCR on the TCR CDR3, the HTBI primer set was used together with the Qiagen OneStep RT-PCR kit. Libraries were constructed in a second round of multiplex PCR, after which size selection and purification were carried out. Libraries were sequenced paired-end with 100 bp reads on an Illumina HiSeq2000. The authors' analysis ran thus. SOAPnuke was used to process the raw data, removing reads that contained adapters or uncalled bases, had a mean Phred below 15, or lacked an exact match to the constant primer or identifier. COPE v1.2.5 was used to merge the high-quality paired reads, and each unique nucleotide sequence was defined as a clonotype. MiTCR v1.1 was used to align clonotypes to the IMGT TRBV, TRBD and TRBJ reference segments. The analysis was restricted to V-J combinations with a frequency above 0.0001, which together covered 99.2% of the repertoires. The TCS score was defined as the ratio of F50 (clonal expansion) to E x V (chaos), calculated using BLOSUM62-based TCRdist between CDR3 peptides within each V-J. Welch's t-statistics and random forest reduced around 520 V-J features to 13, which were used in a naive Bayes classifier (R e1071). In-frame beta chains were kept once TCRdb had trimmed the public reads at Q25 with fastp and called clones with MiXCR. Each CDR3 protein gets just one entry, which takes the most common genes and DNA from the rows behind it. These V and J calls originate from TCRdb's pipeline instead of the authors' own analysis. Present in this sample are approximately 630,000 distinct CDR3 sequences, about 16% of which were seen just once. 3% to 4.5% of the sample lies in the top ten.

The source is a woman in her 30s with Graves' hyperthyroidism. Input material: blood. Here the chain combines TRBV6-2 or TRBV6-3 and TRBJ2-1, with TRBD2 identical over 10 junction bases. The DNA reads TGTGCCAGCAGCGCCGGGACTAGCGCCCCTAAGAATGAGCAGTTCTTC. The encoded protein is CASSAGTSAPKNEQFF.